The clone carrying this T cell receptor beta chain came up many times. One end of the junction fails to match germline, which may point to a read error. The data originate from a study of T-cell memory formation after mild COVID-19. TCRdb reanalysed the 5' RACE reads using MiXCR and keeps one entry per CDR3 protein. The profile shows about 130,000 distinct CDR3 sequences, about 6% of them singletons. The CDR3 sequence is 14 residues long. From germline, CDR1 is SGHRS and CDR2 YFSETQ. This rearrangement joins TRBV5-1 to TRBJ2-1; no reliable D call. The specimen sequenced was PBMCs or a T cell subset sorted from them (not recorded which). The source of this sequence is an adult woman who had mild COVID-19 (a few samples of this study predate the infection). Cell type and time point are not known. This chain's CDR3 is CASSLGSSYNEQFF. As DNA, the CDR3 is TGTGCCAGCAGCCTGGGCTCGAGCTACAATGAGCAGTTCTTC.